This T cell receptor (beta chain) appears in the sequencing data of a study of a mutant IDH1 vaccine in newly diagnosed glioma. Study-level information: Once 4-6 weeks had passed after radiotherapy alone, vaccination started, or it started with temozolomide cycles. Pretreatment consisted of radiotherapy, temozolomide, or both, with most receiving both.

Time point specified: week 23, last vaccination. Every vaccination contained 300 ug of the mutant IDH1 20-mer peptide and was paired with topical imiquimod. New astrocytomas of WHO grade 3 or 4 that were IDH1-mutant and ATRX-lost were found in the donors. Sequencing was performed with immunoSEQ multiplex PCR; in TCRdb, only in-frame clones are kept and a portion is missing. The sample lists roughly 30,000 clones, approximately 78% occurring once. The V gene end was trimmed by 1 base and the J gene end by 3 bases; junction bases not matched to a gene: 6. CDR1 and CDR2 from the germline V gene are SGHAT and FQNNGV. CDR3 length: 16 residues. For this clone: No antigen is known for it.

J is TRBJ1-3 and V is TRBV11-2; TRBD1 aligns across 7 bases. This TCR was sampled from a woman in her twenties or thirties with glioma. The material was PBMCs, obtained from a glioma patient whose treatment included an IDH1 peptide vaccine. CDR3 loop: CASSLGDRPFGNTIYF. CDR3 sequence (DNA): TGTGCCAGCAGCTTAGGGGACAGACCTTTTGGAAACACCATATATTTT.